This T cell receptor beta chain derives from a study of T cells in Graves' hyperthyroidism and ophthalmopathy. This clonotype was found a few times. Authors of the study amplified TCR beta CDR3 regions from RNA transcripts. The TCR CDR3 was amplified in a first-round RT-PCR using the HTBI primer set. TCRdb fed the multiplex PCR reads into MiXCR, producing one record per CDR3 protein. The sample holds about 620,000 distinct CDR3 sequences, 16% seen once. Per germline, CDR1 DFQATT and CDR2 SNEGSKA (reference sequence). V shed 6 bases and J shed 7 bases, with 21 bases lying between them. The CDR3 sequence is 14 residues long.

The chain couples TRBV20-1 to TRBJ1-1, with D perhaps TRBD1 (5 bases). Sequencing was done on a sample of blood. The clonotype originates from a woman in her twenties or thirties with Graves' hyperthyroidism. CDR3 in DNA: TGCAGTGCCCCAAGGTTCGGTAGACAGTTTGAAGCTTTCTTT. It encodes CSAPRFGRQFEAFF.